The rows below give T cell receptor beta chains drawn from one sample of a study of a mutant IDH1 vaccine in newly diagnosed glioma. The table came from immunoSEQ multiplex PCR; TCRdb's copy has only in-frame clones and leaves some out. The sample has fewer than 90,000 clones, about four fifths seen once. Antigens of these TCRs are unknown. Sequenced material: PBMCs, taken from a glioma patient whose treatment included an IDH1 peptide vaccine. The source is a man between 18 and 29 years old with glioma. The CDR3 runs from the conserved cysteine through the conserved F or W. A D gene is named only where the DNA matches it firmly. Size is stated for part of the rows, as once, few or many counts, or as a class when the clone is expanded.

abundance,j_gene,v_gene,d_gene,CDR3aa,CDR3nt
-,TRBJ2-7,TRBV18,-,CASSPIPGTSYEQYF,TGTGCCAGCTCACCAATCCCAGGAACCTCCTACGAGCAGTACTTC
-,TRBJ2-4,TRBV30,TRBD2,CAWSIAGGRNIQYF,TGTGCCTGGAGCATAGCGGGAGGACGAAACATTCAGTACTTC
-,TRBJ1-2,TRBV18,-,CASSPSGGFGYTF,TGTGCCAGCTCACCCTCCGGGGGCTTCGGCTACACCTTC
-,TRBJ1-3,TRBV20-1,TRBD1,CSARQGPTIYF,TGCAGTGCCCGACAGGGCCCTACCATATATTTT
once,TRBJ1-2,TRBV2,-,CASSALLRRANYGYTF,TGTGCCAGCAGTGCCCTCCTCCGAAGAGCTAACTATGGCTACACCTTC
-,TRBJ2-1,TRBV5-5,-,CASSLGPAPYNEQFF,TGTGCCAGCAGCTTGGGGCCTGCACCCTACAATGAGCAGTTCTTC
-,TRBJ1-2,TRBV19,-,CASNTRHAGSYGYTF,TGTGCCAGTAATACTCGGCACGCGGGGTCCTATGGCTACACCTTC
-,TRBJ1-4,TRBV27,-,CASQAVTRANEKLFF,TGTGCCAGCCAAGCAGTTACTCGGGCTAATGAAAAACTGTTTTTT
-,TRBJ1-1,TRBV4-3,-,CASSQERVETEAFF,TGCGCCAGCAGCCAAGAAAGGGTAGAGACTGAAGCTTTCTTT
-,TRBJ1-4,TRBV15,-,CATSRVEFSGLTNEKLFF,TGTGCCACCAGCAGAGTGGAGTTTTCCGGGCTCACTAATGAAAAACTGTTTTTT
-,TRBJ2-2,TRBV9,-,CASSVLIRGLMNTGELFF,TGTGCCAGCAGCGTACTCATCCGGGGCCTGATGAACACCGGGGAGCTGTTTTTT
-,TRBJ1-1,TRBV4-3,-,CASRLNGGTEAFF,TGCGCCAGCAGGTTAAACGGCGGGACTGAAGCTTTCTTT
few,TRBJ1-1,TRBV6-5,-,CASSPRTANTEAFF,TGTGCCAGCAGTCCCCGGACAGCGAACACTGAAGCTTTCTTT
-,TRBJ1-1,TRBV19,-,CASSPMEGLDTEAFF,TGTGCCAGTAGTCCAATGGAGGGATTGGATACTGAAGCTTTCTTT
-,TRBJ2-5,TRBV27,-,CASSQGGRGETQYF,TGTGCCAGCAGCCAAGGGGGGAGGGGAGAGACCCAGTACTTC
-,TRBJ1-2,TRBV6-1,-,CASSGGGRTLYGYTF,TGTGCCAGCAGTGGGGGGGGCAGGACCCTCTATGGCTACACCTTC
few,TRBJ2-7,TRBV4-2,-,CASSQAGDYEQYF,TGTGCCAGCAGCCAAGCGGGGGACTACGAGCAGTACTTC
-,TRBJ1-5,TRBV5-1,-,CASSSDGGSNQPQHF,TGCGCCAGCAGCTCTGACGGAGGTAGCAATCAGCCCCAGCATTTT
-,TRBJ1-4,TRBV6-6,-,CASSYDRPGVGEKLFF,TGTGCCAGCAGTTACGACCGGCCAGGGGTAGGGGAAAAACTGTTTTTT
-,TRBJ1-2,TRBV5-1,TRBD1,CASSRTGEMNYGYTF,TGCGCCAGCAGCCGGACAGGAGAGATGAACTATGGCTACACCTTC
-,TRBJ1-5,TRBV7-8,-,CASSLEGAAGRQPQHF,TGTGCCAGCAGCTTGGAAGGGGCGGCTGGGCGCCAGCCCCAGCATTTT
-,TRBJ2-2,TRBV7-9,-,CASSLDRGNTGELFF,TGTGCCAGCAGCTTAGATCGAGGGAACACCGGGGAGCTGTTTTTT
once,TRBJ2-7,TRBV10-3,TRBD1,CAIREPGQGNSYEQYF,TGTGCCATCAGAGAACCGGGACAGGGTAATTCCTACGAGCAGTACTTC